This T cell receptor beta chain was sequenced during a study of cytomegalovirus exposure and HLA in healthy donors. Study findings and constraints: Later analysis associated a missense DCLRE1C variant with TCR beta V- and J-gene trimming.

This clone was picked up a small number of times. Its antigen remains unknown. Both 60 Vbeta primers and 13 Jbeta primers went into the PCR. TCRdb's table, derived via immunoSEQ multiplex PCR, lists solely in-frame clones and lacks some. The sample contains about 130,000 clones, about two thirds of which appear only once. At the time of sampling, donors were nominally healthy, though unrecorded immune exposures were likely. The CDR3 is 16 residues long. The germline V and J ends were trimmed by 3 bases and 8 bases, with 18 bases remaining between them. CDR1 is SGDLS, CDR2 YYNGEE, per germline. The specimen sequenced was PBMCs. The chain carries TRBV9 and TRBJ1-6; weak D call: TRBD1 (5 bases). The source of this sequence is a man in his thirties or forties in good health and CMV-seronegative. CDR3 protein: CASSDPPWGVHSPLHF. CDR3 nucleotide sequence: TGTGCCAGCAGCGATCCCCCCTGGGGGGTCCATTCACCCCTCCACTTT.